These 9 T cell receptor beta chains originate from one sample sequenced in a study of shared clonotypes between healthy human individuals. Using immunoSEQ multiplex PCR, the repertoire was profiled, and TCRdb retains in-frame clones only, with some absent. Here the sample spans about half a million clones, about 74% being singletons. Sequenced material: PBMCs. These receptors all come from a woman between 40 and 55 years old in good health. Some clones in this sample may be carry-over from other donors' samples.

The rearrangement uses TRBV7-3 and TRBJ2-5; possible D gene TRBD1, 6 bases. The CDR3 sequence is 13 residues long. Per germline, CDR1 SGHTA and CDR2 FQGTGA. Trimming shortened V by 5 bases and J by 2 bases, and 9 bases separated the two germline ends. CDR3 nucleotides: TGTGCCAGCAGCGGGGGCCCTCAAGAGACCCAGTACTTC. Translation: CASSGGPQETQYF.

The chain recombines TRBV7-9 with TRBJ2-2; 7 bases agree with TRBD2. This CDR3 contains 15 residues. CDR1 and CDR2 (germline): SEHNR, FQNEAQ (reference sequence). V lost 3 bases to trimming and J lost 3 bases; unmatched junction nucleotides: 4. The CDR3 loop reads CASSFRLADTGELFF. CDR3 in DNA: TGTGCCAGCAGCTTTAGACTAGCCGACACCGGGGAGCTGTTTTTT.

This clone was picked up a small number of times. The V call is TRBV6-6, the J call TRBJ2-7; a possible D gene is TRBD2 (5 bases). V was cut by 8 bases and J by 2 bases, with 13 bases left in between. Germline V gene lookup returns CDR1 MNHNY and CDR2 SVGAGI (reference sequence). The CDR3 runs 13 residues. Written as DNA, the CDR3 is TGTGCCAGCGTGAGGGCCGGAACCTACGAGCAGTACTTC. It encodes CASVRAGTYEQYF.

For this clone: This sample includes further DNA sequences coding for the same CDR3. V gene TRBV9 combines with J gene TRBJ1-4; D is unresolved. The CDR3 runs 15 residues. The V and J ends lost 2 bases and 5 bases respectively, with 13 bases between them. CDR1 and CDR2 from the germline V gene are SGDLS and YYNGEE. The CDR3 bases are TGTGCCAGCAGCGTCGGAGGCAGGAGAAATGAAAAACTGTTTTTT. It encodes CASSVGGRRNEKLFF.

This clone was recorded at least ten times. Distinct nucleotide sequences in the sample also encode this CDR3. The rearrangement uses TRBV19 and TRBJ2-5; the D is unclear. The ends were cut back, 3 bases at V and 2 bases at J, with 19 bases in the middle. From germline, CDR1 is LNHDA and CDR2 SQIVND (reference sequence). This CDR3 is built from 17 residues. For the CDR3, the DNA is TGTGCCAGTAGTATCAATCGGGCCCTAGGACCTCAAGAGACCCAGTACTTC. This sequence encodes CASSINRALGPQETQYF.

On this clone itself: This likely traces to a read error, being one base from a far larger clone. V gene TRBV5-6 combines with J gene TRBJ1-1, with 7 bases matching TRBD1. The length of the CDR3 is 15 residues. Germline V gene lookup returns CDR1 SGHDT and CDR2 YYEEEE. The CDR3 nucleotides are TGTGCCGGCAGCTTGCTCCCAGGGGGGGGCACTGAAGCTTTCTTT. Its protein is CAGSLLPGGGTEAFF.

On this clone: A far larger clone is one base from this, pointing to a likely read error. The chain carries TRBV7-9 and TRBJ1-1, with D perhaps TRBD1 (5 bases). From germline, CDR1 is SEHNR and CDR2 FQNEAQ (reference sequence). V shed 4 bases and J shed 5 bases, with 17 bases lying between them. This CDR3 contains 15 residues. The CDR3 DNA sequence: TGTGCCAGCAGCTCCTTTCGGGGGAGGACTACTGAAGCTTTCTTT. Its protein is CASSSFRGRTTEAFF.

The chain has TRBV11-2 and TRBJ2-7, with 10 bases lining up with TRBD2. CDR3 length: 16 amino acids. V lost 1 base to trimming and J lost 5 bases; unmatched junction nucleotides: 8. Germline V lookup: CDR1 SGHAT, CDR2 FQNNGV. The CDR3 nucleotides are TGTGCCAGCAGCTTAGCCCTACTAGCGGGAACTCACGAGCAGTACTTC. Residues: CASSLALLAGTHEQYF.

This clone was seen only a few times. The chain joins TRBV6-6 to TRBJ1-4; 9 bases map to TRBD1. CDR1 is MNHNY and CDR2 is SVGAGI in the germline V gene (reference sequence). V was pared by 5 bases and J by 11 bases, with 12 bases of the junction left unmatched. CDR3 size: 15 residues. The CDR3 region has the DNA TGTGCCAGCAGTCCCGGGACAGGGCTGGGAGGGAAACTGTTTTTT. Protein: CASSPGTGLGGKLFF.